This paragraph covers one T cell receptor beta chain sequence. These data come from a study of graft-versus-host responses after intestinal transplantation. Overall study: Transplant recipients had multivisceral, liver-intestinal, or isolated intestinal grafts. Every recipient underwent anti-thymocyte globulin induction, then tacrolimus and steroids for around three years.

Sequenced by immunoSEQ multiplex PCR; TCRdb stores in-frame clones only, minus some. The table includes about 25,000 clones, roughly 93% detected once. Germline V gene sequence: CDR1 MGHRA, CDR2 YSYEKL. V gave up 1 base and J gave up 8 bases, with 8 bases separating them. CDR3 length equals 13 residues. The sequence was collected from a human patient who received an intestinal transplant, so some T cells may come from the graft donor. The material was PBMCs, obtained 18 days after transplant. The chain links TRBV4-1 to TRBJ1-4, with no clear D. The CDR3 protein is CASSQVGSEKLFF. CDR3 sequence (DNA): TGCGCCAGCAGCCAAGTAGGGTCCGAAAAACTGTTTTTT.